The present entry profiles one T cell receptor (beta chain) with its context. Its antigen is still unknown. There are 12 residues in the CDR3. CDR1 MNHEY and CDR2 SVGEGT come from the germline V gene. The V gene lost 5 bases and the J gene lost 3 bases, with 6 bases spanning the gap. These data originate in a study of molecular identifiers for immune sequencing clone quantification. The study, taken as a whole, reports: Among under 1.1 million naive cells, spiked Jurkat TCR RNA from a single cell was reportedly detectable.

A single record per CDR3 protein comes from TCRdb applying MiXCR to the PCR reads. Here the sample spans about 330,000 distinct CDR3 sequences, 24% being singletons. The specimen sequenced was naive CD8+ T cells from blood, with Jurkat cell RNA spiked in. Stated subset: FACS-sorted CD8+CD4-CCR7+CD45RA+ naive T cells. The chain recombines TRBV6-2 or TRBV6-3 with TRBJ2-3, with D unclear. The sequence derives from a human donor in good health. Some libraries in this study had Jurkat cell RNA spiked in. The CDR3: CASSPETDTQYF. The CDR3 bases are TGTGCCAGCAGTCCCGAAACAGATACGCAGTATTTT.